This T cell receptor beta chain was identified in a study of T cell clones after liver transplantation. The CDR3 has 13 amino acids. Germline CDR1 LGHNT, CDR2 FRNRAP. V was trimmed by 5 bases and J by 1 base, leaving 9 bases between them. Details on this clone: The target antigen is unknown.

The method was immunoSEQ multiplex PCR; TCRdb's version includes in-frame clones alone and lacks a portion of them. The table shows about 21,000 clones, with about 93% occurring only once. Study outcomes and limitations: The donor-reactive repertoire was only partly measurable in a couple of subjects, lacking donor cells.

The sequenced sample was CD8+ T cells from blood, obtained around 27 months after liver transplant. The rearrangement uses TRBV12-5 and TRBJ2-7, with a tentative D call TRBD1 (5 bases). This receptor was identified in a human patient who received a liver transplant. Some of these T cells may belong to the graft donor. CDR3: CASGATDSYEQYF. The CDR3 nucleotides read TGTGCTAGTGGTGCGACAGATTCCTACGAGCAGTACTTC.